This is a list of T cell receptor beta chains from one sample in a study of lymphopenia after photon versus proton radiotherapy. The data were produced by immunoSEQ multiplex PCR, yet TCRdb's version contains in-frame clones alone and is incomplete. The sample contains about 49,000 clones, about four fifths of which appear only once. The sequencing used peripheral blood, collected from a patient treated with photon-based radiotherapy. The receptors stem from a man aged 45-65 years with gastric cancer. Both conserved end residues are part of each CDR3. The D gene is left open where the match is weak. Only some rows state a clone size, as once, few, many or a class for expanded clones.

TRBV10-3,-,TRBJ1-3,-,TGTGCCATCAGTGAGTCTCCAGGGAGGACTGGAAACACCATATATTTT,CAISESPGRTGNTIYF
TRBV5-6,-,TRBJ1-1,-,TGTGCCAGCAGCCCCCCGGGGCTGAACACTGAAGCTTTCTTT,CASSPPGLNTEAFF
TRBV6-1,-,TRBJ1-2,-,TGTGCCAGCAGTGATCATTACAGGAACTATGGCTACACCTTC,CASSDHYRNYGYTF
TRBV4-2,TRBD1,TRBJ2-2,-,TGTGCCAGCAGCCAAGATGGTAGACGGGACAGCACCAACACCGGGGAGCTGTTTTTT,CASSQDGRRDSTNTGELFF
TRBV7-9,-,TRBJ2-2,-,TGTGCCAGCAGCCCCGCTTCGGGGGGCGATCCCGGGGAGCTGTTTTTT,CASSPASGGDPGELFF
TRBV6-5,-,TRBJ2-3,-,TGTGCCAGCCAAAGGGATAGCACAGATACGCAGTATTTT,CASQRDSTDTQYF
TRBV4-3,-,TRBJ1-1,-,TGCGCCAGCAGCCAAGATAGAACTTACACTGAAGCTTTCTTT,CASSQDRTYTEAFF
TRBV18,TRBD1,TRBJ2-7,-,TGTGCCAGCTCCCCTCCTGGACAGGGGGCGTCCGAGTACTTC,CASSPPGQGASEYF
TRBV11-3,-,TRBJ2-1,-,TGTGCCAGCAGCTTAAGTTTCCCCGAACGGGACAATGAGCAGTTCTTC,CASSLSFPERDNEQFF
TRBV11-3,-,TRBJ2-7,few,TGTGCCAGCAGCTTAGGTACACTACAAGAGCAGTACTTC,CASSLGTLQEQYF
TRBV9,TRBD1,TRBJ1-1,once,TGTGCCAGCAGCGCACGTCAAAACCAGGGAGGGACAGGGGGGTACACTGAAGCTTTCTTT,CASSARQNQGGTGGYTEAFF
TRBV6-6,TRBD2,TRBJ2-7,-,TGTGCCAGCAGTTACCCCGGGACTAACGAGCAGTACTTC,CASSYPGTNEQYF
TRBV7-8,TRBD2,TRBJ2-1,-,TGTGCCAGCAGCTCGACTAGCCACTACAATGAGCAGTTCTTC,CASSSTSHYNEQFF
TRBV10-3,TRBD1,TRBJ1-1,once,TGTGCCATCAGTGGGACAGGGGGGGACACTGAAGCTTTCTTT,CAISGTGGDTEAFF
TRBV7-9,-,TRBJ2-3,-,TGTGCCAGCAGTCCAAAGTGGGCAGATACGCAGTATTTT,CASSPKWADTQYF